This T cell receptor (beta chain) was profiled in a study of blood T cell repertoires in COVID-19. This CDR3 contains 17 residues. Trimming took 5 bases from V and 10 from J; bases not matched to a gene: 21. The germline gives CDR1 SGHTA, CDR2 FQGTGA. Authors' processing steps: Nucleated cell counts were estimated from reference gene primer amplification. Clones were sequenced by immunoSEQ multiplex PCR, and TCRdb holds only the in-frame ones, with some missing. That table is the source of V, J and clone size, and D and trimming were worked out from the DNA. The table shows some 400,000 clones, with roughly 91% occurring only once.

Input material: PBMCs or T cells enriched from blood (not recorded which). The chain couples TRBV7-3 to TRBJ1-1; 8 bases are shared with TRBD1. The receptor was isolated from a woman between 25 and 40 years old who had recovered from COVID-19. This CDR3 reads CASSPETGVPVRRGAFF. CDR3 nucleotide sequence: TGTGCCAGCAGCCCTGAGACAGGGGTCCCGGTACGTCGCGGAGCTTTCTTT.